This T cell receptor (beta chain) was recovered during a study of identical twins. The CDR3 has 15 residues. The ends lost 6 bases at V and 4 bases at J; junction bases unmatched: 9. In germline, CDR1 is SNHLY, CDR2 FYNNEI. On this clonotype: Its target is not known.

The authors used template switching to add a universal primer site and gave cDNA unique molecular identifiers. Each CDR3 protein is one row after TCRdb ran MiXCR on the 5' RACE reads. This sample carries around 1.7 million distinct CDR3 sequences, 25% to 35% of them seen once, and the ten largest clones take 0.27%. Whole-study findings and limits: Modelling underestimated the level of out-of-frame TCR alpha sharing observed in monozygotic twins.

The clonotype comes from a newborn girl in good health. The gene calls are TRBV2 and TRBJ2-5, with TRBD1 matching 9 bases. The specimen was cord blood. CDR3 nucleotides: TGTGCCAGCAGAAGACGTACAGGGGGCTTAGAGACCCAGTACTTC. This gives the protein CASRRRTGGLETQYF.